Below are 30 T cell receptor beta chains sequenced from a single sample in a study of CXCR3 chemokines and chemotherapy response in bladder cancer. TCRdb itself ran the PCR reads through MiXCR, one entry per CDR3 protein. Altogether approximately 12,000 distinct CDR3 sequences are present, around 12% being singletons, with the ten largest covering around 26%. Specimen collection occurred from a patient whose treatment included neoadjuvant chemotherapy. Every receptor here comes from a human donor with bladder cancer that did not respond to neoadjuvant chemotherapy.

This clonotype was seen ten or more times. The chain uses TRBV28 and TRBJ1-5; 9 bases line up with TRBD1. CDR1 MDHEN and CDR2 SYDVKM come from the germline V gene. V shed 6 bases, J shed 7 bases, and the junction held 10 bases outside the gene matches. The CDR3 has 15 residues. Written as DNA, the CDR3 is TGTGCCAGCAGCCGACTCGGGACAGGGAAGCAGCCCCAGCATTTT. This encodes CASSRLGTGKQPQHF.

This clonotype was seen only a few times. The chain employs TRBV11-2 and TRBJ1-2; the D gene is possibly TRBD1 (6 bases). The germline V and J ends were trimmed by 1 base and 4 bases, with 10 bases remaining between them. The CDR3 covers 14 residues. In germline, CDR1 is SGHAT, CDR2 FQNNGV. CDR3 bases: TGTGCCAGCAGCTTAGTACAGGGAAGCTATGGCTACACCTTC. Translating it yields CASSLVQGSYGYTF.

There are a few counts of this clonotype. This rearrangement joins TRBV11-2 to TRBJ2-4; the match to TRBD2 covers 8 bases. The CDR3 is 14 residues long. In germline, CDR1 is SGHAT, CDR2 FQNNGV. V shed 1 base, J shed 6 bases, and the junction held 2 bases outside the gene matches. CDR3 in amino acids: CASSLGLAGNIQYF. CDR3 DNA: TGTGCCAGCAGCTTAGGTCTAGCGGGAAACATTCAGTACTTC.

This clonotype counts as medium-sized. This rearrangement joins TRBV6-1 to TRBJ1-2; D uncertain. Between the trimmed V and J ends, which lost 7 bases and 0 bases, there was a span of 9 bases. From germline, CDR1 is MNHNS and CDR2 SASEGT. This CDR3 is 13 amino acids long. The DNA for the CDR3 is TGTGCCAGCACCCCGACGGCTAACTATGGCTACACCTTC. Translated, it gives CASTPTANYGYTF.

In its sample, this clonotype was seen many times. CDR3 DNA sequence: TGCAGCGCCATAGGCCCCGAATCGAACACCGGGGAGCTGTTTTTT. It is translated as CSAIGPESNTGELFF. The chain is built from TRBV29-1 and TRBJ2-2, with D unresolved. The CDR3 contains 15 residues. Germline V lookup: CDR1 SQVTM, CDR2 ANQGSEA. Trimming pared 7 bases from V and 0 bases from J, leaving 15 bases between.

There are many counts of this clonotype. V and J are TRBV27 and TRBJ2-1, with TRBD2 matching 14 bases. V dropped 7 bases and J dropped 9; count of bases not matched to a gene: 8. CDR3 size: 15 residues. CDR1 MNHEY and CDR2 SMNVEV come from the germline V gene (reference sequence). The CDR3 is CASTPGGLAGVEQFF. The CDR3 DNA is TGTGCCAGCACCCCTGGGGGACTAGCGGGGGTTGAGCAGTTCTTC.

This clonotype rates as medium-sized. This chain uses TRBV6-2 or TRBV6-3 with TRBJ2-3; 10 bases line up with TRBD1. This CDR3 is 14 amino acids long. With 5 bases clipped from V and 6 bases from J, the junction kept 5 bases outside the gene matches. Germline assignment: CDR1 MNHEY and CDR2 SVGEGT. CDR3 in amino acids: CASSPTGGDDTQYF. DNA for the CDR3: TGTGCCAGCAGTCCGACAGGGGGCGACGATACGCAGTATTTT.

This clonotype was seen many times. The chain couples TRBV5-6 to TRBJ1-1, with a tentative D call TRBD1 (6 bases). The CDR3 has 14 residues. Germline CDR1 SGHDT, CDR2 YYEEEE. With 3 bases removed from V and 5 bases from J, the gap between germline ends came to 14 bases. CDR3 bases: TGTGCCAGCAGCTATGTTACAGGGAAGACTGAAGCTTTCTTT. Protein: CASSYVTGKTEAFF.

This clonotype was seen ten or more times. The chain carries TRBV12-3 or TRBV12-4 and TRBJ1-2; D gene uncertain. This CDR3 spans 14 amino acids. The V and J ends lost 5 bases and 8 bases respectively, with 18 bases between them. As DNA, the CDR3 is TGTGCCAGCAGTCCCCAGCGCGGTCCTCGGGGCTACACCTTC. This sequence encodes CASSPQRGPRGYTF.

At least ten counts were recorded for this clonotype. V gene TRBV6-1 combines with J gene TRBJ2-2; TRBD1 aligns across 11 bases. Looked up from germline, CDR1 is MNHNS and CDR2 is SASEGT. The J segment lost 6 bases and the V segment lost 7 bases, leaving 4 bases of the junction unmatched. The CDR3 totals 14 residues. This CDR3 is CASNGQGASGELFF. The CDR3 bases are TGTGCCAGCAACGGACAGGGGGCCTCCGGGGAGCTGTTTTTT.

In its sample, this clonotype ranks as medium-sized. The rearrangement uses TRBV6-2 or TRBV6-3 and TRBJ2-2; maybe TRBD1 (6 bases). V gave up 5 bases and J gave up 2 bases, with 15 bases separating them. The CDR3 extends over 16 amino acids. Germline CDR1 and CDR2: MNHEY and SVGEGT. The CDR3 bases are TGTGCCAGCAGTGGCTGGACAGTCGGTAACACCGGGGAGCTGTTTTTT. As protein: CASSGWTVGNTGELFF.

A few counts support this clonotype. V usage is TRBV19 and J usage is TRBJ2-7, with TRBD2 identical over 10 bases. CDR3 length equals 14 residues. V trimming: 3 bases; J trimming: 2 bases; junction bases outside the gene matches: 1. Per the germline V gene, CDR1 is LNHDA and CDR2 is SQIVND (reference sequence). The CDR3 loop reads CASSITSGTYEQYF. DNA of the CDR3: TGTGCCAGTAGTATTACTAGCGGGACCTACGAGCAGTACTTC.

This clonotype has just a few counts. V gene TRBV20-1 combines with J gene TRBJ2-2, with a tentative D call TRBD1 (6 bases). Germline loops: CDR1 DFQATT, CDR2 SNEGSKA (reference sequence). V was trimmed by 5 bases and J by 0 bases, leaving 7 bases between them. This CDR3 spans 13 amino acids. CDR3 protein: CSAGDTNTGELFF. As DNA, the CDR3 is TGCAGTGCTGGGGACACGAACACCGGGGAGCTGTTTTTT.

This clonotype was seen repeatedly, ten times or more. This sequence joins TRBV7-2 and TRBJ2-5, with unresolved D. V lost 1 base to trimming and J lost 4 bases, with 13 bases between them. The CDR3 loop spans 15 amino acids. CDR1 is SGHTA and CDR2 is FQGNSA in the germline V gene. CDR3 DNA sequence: TGTGCCAGCAGCTTAGGGTACTTAGCAGGAGAGACCCAGTACTTC. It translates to CASSLGYLAGETQYF.

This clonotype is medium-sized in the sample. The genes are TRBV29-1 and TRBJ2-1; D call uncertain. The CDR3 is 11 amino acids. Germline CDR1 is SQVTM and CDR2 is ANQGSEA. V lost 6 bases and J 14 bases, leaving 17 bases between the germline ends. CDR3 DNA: TGCAGCGTGAACGACATAGGGATAGAGTTCTTC. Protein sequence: CSVNDIGIEFF.

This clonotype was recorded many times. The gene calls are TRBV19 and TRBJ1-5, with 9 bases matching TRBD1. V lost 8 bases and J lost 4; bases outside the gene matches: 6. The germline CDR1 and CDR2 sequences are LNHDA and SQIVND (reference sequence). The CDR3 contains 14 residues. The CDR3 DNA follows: TGTGCCAGTGGCCGGGACAGGGCTAATCAGCCCCAGCATTTT. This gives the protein CASGRDRANQPQHF.

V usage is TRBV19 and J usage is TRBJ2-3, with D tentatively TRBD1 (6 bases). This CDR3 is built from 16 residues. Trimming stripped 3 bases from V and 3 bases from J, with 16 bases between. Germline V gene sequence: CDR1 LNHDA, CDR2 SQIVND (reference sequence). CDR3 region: CASSIYTGSGTDTQYF. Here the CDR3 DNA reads TGTGCCAGTAGTATCTACACAGGGTCGGGGACAGATACGCAGTATTTT.

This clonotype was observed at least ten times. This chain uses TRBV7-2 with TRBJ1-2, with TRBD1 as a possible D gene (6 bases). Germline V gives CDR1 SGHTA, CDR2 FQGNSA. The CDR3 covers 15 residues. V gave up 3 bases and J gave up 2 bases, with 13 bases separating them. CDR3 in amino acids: CASSFRTGTNYGYTF. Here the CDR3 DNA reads TGTGCCAGCAGCTTCCGCACAGGGACAAACTATGGCTACACCTTC.

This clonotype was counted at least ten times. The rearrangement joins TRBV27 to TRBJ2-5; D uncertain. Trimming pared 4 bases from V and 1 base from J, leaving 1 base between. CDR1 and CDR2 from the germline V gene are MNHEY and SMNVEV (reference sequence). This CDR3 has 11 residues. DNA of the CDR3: TGTGCCAGCAGTTCCCAAGAGACCCAGTACTTC. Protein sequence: CASSSQETQYF.

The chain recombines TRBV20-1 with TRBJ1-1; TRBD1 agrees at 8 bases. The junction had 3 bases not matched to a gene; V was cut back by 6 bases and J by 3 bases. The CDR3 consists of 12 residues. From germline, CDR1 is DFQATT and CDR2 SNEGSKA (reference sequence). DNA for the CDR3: TGCAGTGCCATACAGGGGGACACTGAAGCTTTCTTT. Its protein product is CSAIQGDTEAFF.

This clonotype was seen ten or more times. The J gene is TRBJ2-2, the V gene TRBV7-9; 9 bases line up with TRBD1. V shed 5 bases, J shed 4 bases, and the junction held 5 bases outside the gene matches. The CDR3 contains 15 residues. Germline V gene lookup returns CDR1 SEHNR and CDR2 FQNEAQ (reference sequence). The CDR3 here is CASSPGQGSTGELFF. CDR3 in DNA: TGTGCCAGCAGCCCGGGACAGGGAAGCACCGGGGAGCTGTTTTTT.

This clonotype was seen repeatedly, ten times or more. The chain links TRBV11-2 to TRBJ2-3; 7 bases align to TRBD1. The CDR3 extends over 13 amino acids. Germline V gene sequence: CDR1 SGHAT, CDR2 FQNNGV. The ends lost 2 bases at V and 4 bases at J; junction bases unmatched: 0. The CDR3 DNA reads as TGTGCCAGCAGCTTACAGGGGGCAGATACGCAGTATTTT. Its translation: CASSLQGADTQYF.

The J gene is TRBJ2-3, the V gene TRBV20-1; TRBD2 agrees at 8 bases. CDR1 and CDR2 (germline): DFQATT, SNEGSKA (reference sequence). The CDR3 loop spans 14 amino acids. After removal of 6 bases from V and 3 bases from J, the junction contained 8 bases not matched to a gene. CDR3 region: CSADPQRGTDTQYF. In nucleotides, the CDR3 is TGCAGTGCGGACCCCCAGCGGGGGACAGATACGCAGTATTTT.

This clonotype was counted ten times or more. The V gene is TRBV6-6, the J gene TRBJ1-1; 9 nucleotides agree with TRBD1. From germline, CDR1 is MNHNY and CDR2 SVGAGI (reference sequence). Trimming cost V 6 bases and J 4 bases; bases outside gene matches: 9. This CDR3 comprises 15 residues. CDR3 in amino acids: CASSTGGAGTTEAFF. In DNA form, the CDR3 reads TGTGCCAGCAGCACAGGGGGCGCCGGGACCACTGAAGCTTTCTTT.

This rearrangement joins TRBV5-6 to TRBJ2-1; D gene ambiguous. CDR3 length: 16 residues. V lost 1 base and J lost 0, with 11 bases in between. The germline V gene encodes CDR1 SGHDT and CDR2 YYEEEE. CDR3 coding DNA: TGTGCCAGCAGCTTGAGTCCAGATAGCTCCTACAATGAGCAGTTCTTC. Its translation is CASSLSPDSSYNEQFF.

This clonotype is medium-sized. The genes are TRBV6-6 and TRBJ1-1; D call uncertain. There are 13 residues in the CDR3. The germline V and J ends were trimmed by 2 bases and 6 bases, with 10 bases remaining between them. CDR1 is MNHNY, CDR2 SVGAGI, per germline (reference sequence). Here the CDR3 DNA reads TGTGCCAGCAGTTACGAGGGTGAGGCTGAAGCTTTCTTT. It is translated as CASSYEGEAEAFF.

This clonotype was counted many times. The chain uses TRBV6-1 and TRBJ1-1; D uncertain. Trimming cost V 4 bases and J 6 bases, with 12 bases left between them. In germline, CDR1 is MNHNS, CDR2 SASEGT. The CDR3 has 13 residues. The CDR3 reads CASSVGSMAEAFF. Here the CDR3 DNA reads TGTGCCAGCAGTGTGGGGTCGATGGCTGAAGCTTTCTTT.

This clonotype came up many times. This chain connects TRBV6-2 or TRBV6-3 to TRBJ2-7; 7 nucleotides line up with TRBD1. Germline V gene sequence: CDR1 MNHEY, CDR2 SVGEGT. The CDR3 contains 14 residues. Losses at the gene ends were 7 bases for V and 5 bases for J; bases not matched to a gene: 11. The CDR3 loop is CASKQVAGGNEQYF. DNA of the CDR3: TGTGCCAGCAAACAGGTGGCAGGGGGAAACGAGCAGTACTTC.

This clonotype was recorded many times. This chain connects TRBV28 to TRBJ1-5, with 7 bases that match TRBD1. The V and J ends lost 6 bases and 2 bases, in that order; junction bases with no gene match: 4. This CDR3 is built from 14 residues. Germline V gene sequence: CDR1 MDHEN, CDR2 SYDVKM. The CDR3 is CASSRQGGNQPQHF. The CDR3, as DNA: TGTGCCAGCAGCCGACAGGGAGGCAATCAGCCCCAGCATTTT.

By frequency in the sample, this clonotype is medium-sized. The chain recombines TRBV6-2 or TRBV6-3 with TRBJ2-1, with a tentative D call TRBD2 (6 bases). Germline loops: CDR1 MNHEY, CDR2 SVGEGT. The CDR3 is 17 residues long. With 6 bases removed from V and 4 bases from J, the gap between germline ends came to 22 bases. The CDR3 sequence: CASSKGWEEEKYNEQFF. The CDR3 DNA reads TGTGCCAGCAGCAAGGGTTGGGAGGAGGAGAAGTACAATGAGCAGTTCTTC.